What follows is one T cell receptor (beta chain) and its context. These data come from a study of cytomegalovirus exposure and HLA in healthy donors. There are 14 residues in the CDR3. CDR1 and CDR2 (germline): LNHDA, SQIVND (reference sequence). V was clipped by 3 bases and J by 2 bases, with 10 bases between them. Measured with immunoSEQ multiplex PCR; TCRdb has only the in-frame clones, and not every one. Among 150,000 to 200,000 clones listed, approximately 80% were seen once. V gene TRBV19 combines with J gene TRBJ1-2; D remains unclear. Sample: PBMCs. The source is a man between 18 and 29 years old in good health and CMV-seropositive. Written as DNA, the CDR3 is TGTGCCAGTAGTATTGGTTGGCAAAACTATGGCTACACCTTC. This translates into CASSIGWQNYGYTF.